The 25 T cell receptor beta chains reported below all come from one sample, sequenced in a study of blood T cell repertoires in COVID-19. Using immunoSEQ multiplex PCR, the repertoire was profiled, and TCRdb retains in-frame clones only, with some absent. The repertoire holds 250,000 to 400,000 clones, with around 90% as singletons. The sample taken for sequencing was PBMCs or T cells enriched from blood (not recorded which). Receptor source: a man aged 60 to 75 who had recovered from COVID-19.

V gene TRBV6-5 combines with J gene TRBJ2-1; TRBD2 is a possible D gene (5 bases). Trimming stripped 2 bases from V and 11 bases from J, with 10 bases between. The germline gives CDR1 MNHEY, CDR2 SVGAGI. The CDR3 is made up of 12 amino acids. For the CDR3, the DNA is TGTGCCAGCAGTTACGCACGCGGGCAGCAGTTCTTC. Translating it yields CASSYARGQQFF.

V and J are TRBV18 and TRBJ2-3; TRBD2 matches at 12 bases. Per germline, CDR1 KGHSH and CDR2 LQKENI. The CDR3 is 18 residues long. J gave up 4 bases and V 6 bases, and 14 bases lay outside the gene matches. In nucleotides, the CDR3 is TGTGCCAGCTCCCACATCAACCTAGCGGGAGGGAAGGCAGATACGCAGTATTTT. Translating gives CASSHINLAGGKADTQYF.

This chain connects TRBV12-1 to TRBJ1-2; the DNA was not compared with TRBD1, the D call given in the table. TRBV12-1 constitutes a pseudogene. The CDR3 spans 16 residues. Written as DNA, the CDR3 is TGTGCCAGCAGCTCGGAGGGGGCCCCCCTGATACATGGCTACACCTTC. This translates into CASSSEGAPLIHGYTF.

This chain links TRBV6-2 or TRBV6-3 with TRBJ1-5; TRBD1 matches 8 bases. The CDR3 extends over 14 amino acids. V trimming: 3 bases; J trimming: 7 bases; junction bases outside the gene matches: 5. Per the germline V gene, CDR1 is MNHEY and CDR2 is SVGEGT. The CDR3 reads CASSYSSGGQPQHF. Here the CDR3 DNA reads TGTGCCAGCAGTTATTCGTCAGGGGGCCAGCCCCAGCATTTT.

This sequence joins TRBV18 and TRBJ1-1; 7 bases are a match to TRBD1. The germline gives CDR1 KGHSH, CDR2 LQKENI. Trimming removed 3 bases from V and 3 bases from J; junction bases left unmatched: 13. CDR3 length: 17 residues. CDR3 sequence (DNA): TGTGCCAGCTCACCCCCGGCGGGACAGCCGGGAGACACTGAAGCTTTCTTT. As protein: CASSPPAGQPGDTEAFF.

The J gene is TRBJ1-2, the V gene TRBV9; D not resolved. CDR3 length: 13 amino acids. The V gene's germline CDR1 is SGDLS and CDR2 YYNGEE. Trimming cost V 0 bases and J 10 bases, with 13 bases left between them. The CDR3 here is CASSVVSGGDYTF. Here the CDR3 DNA reads TGTGCCAGCAGCGTAGTATCGGGTGGCGACTACACCTTC.

This chain links TRBV9 with TRBJ2-2; 7 bases align to TRBD1. J gave up 5 bases and V 1 base, and 8 bases lay outside the gene matches. Looked up from germline, CDR1 is SGDLS and CDR2 is YYNGEE. The CDR3 sequence is 16 residues long. The CDR3, as DNA: TGTGCCAGCAGCGTACTTCCGGCAGGGGGTACCGGGGAGCTGTTTTTT. This translates into CASSVLPAGGTGELFF.

This clone was seen a single time. V and J are TRBV3-1 (or the pseudogene TRBV3-2) and TRBJ1-5, with D perhaps TRBD1 (5 bases). CDR1 LGHDT and CDR2 YNNKEL come from the germline V gene (reference sequence). The CDR3 has 13 amino acids. V lost 8 bases, J lost 1 base, and 9 bases lay in between. The DNA of the CDR3 is TGTGCCAGCGCGGGGGGGAGCAATCAGCCCCAGCATTTT. It is translated as CASAGGSNQPQHF.

In this sample, this clone turned up once. The chain carries TRBV25-1 and TRBJ2-1; the D gene is possibly TRBD2 (6 bases). CDR3 length: 13 amino acids. The V end lost 6 bases, the J end lost 7 bases, and 13 bases lay between the germline ends. Germline V gives CDR1 MGHDK, CDR2 SYGVNS. CDR3: CASSVGRSNEQFF. The CDR3 DNA is TGTGCCAGCAGCGTCGGGAGATCAAATGAGCAGTTCTTC.

This rearrangement joins TRBV10-3 to TRBJ2-1, with no clear D. CDR1 and CDR2 (germline): ENHRY, SYGVKD. The CDR3 is 12 amino acids. Trimming removed 5 bases at V and 7 bases at J, with 9 bases between. The CDR3 sequence: CAISILGNEQFF. The CDR3 DNA follows: TGTGCCATCAGTATCCTAGGTAATGAGCAGTTCTTC.

V is TRBV28 and J is TRBJ2-3; 10 bases agree with TRBD1. Unmatched junction bases numbered 12, after V lost 7 bases and J lost 8 bases. Germline V gene lookup returns CDR1 MDHEN and CDR2 SYDVKM. The length of the CDR3 is 15 residues. The CDR3 protein is CASTPRADRGVTQYF. DNA of the CDR3: TGTGCCAGCACTCCGAGGGCGGACAGGGGGGTTACGCAGTATTTT.

This clone has only one observation. V and J are TRBV4-1 and TRBJ2-5; D might be TRBD1 (6 bases). V was shortened by 2 bases and J by 5 bases, with 15 bases between the two germline ends. Germline V lookup: CDR1 MGHRA, CDR2 YSYEKL. The CDR3 is 15 residues long. In DNA, the CDR3 is TGCGCCAGCAGCCAATTCGTGGGTCAGGGGGAGACCCAGTACTTC. Its translation: CASSQFVGQGETQYF.

In this sample, this clone turned up once. V usage is TRBV6-1 and J usage is TRBJ2-7, with a possible D match to TRBD2 (5 bases). CDR1 is MNHNS, CDR2 SASEGT, per germline. The CDR3 is 15 amino acids. Between the trimmed V and J ends, which lost 1 base and 4 bases, there was a span of 14 bases. CDR3: CASSEVRRVLYEQYF. The CDR3 coding sequence is TGTGCCAGCAGTGAAGTTCGGCGGGTGCTGTACGAGCAGTACTTC.

The CDR3 DNA sequence: TGTGCCACCGGACAGGGGACAGGGGGCAATCAGCCCCAGCATTTT. This encodes CATGQGTGGNQPQHF. The V gene is TRBV15, the J gene TRBJ1-5; 10 bases match TRBD1. V dropped 8 bases and J dropped 2; count of bases not matched to a gene: 6. Germline-derived CDR1 and CDR2 are LNHNV and YYDKDF (reference sequence). The length of the CDR3 is 15 residues.

The chain employs TRBV7-3 and TRBJ2-2; a possible D gene is TRBD1 (6 bases). Germline lookup yields CDR1 SGHTA and CDR2 FQGTGA. V gave up 6 bases and J gave up 4 bases, with 18 bases separating them. CDR3 length equals 16 residues. For the CDR3, the DNA is TGTGCCAGCAGTCTCACAGGGTCTCGGGGCACCGGGGAGCTGTTTTTT. Translation gives CASSLTGSRGTGELFF.

The chain combines TRBV5-4 with TRBJ1-1, with D maybe TRBD1 (5 bases). The CDR3 has 15 residues. Germline CDR1 and CDR2: SGHNT and YYREEE (reference sequence). The V gene lost 2 bases and the J gene lost 1 base, with 12 bases spanning the gap. The CDR3: CASSFPPGRNTEAFF. The CDR3 nucleotides read TGTGCCAGCAGCTTTCCGCCAGGGCGGAACACTGAAGCTTTCTTT.

Only one count was recorded for this clone. The chain has TRBV27 and TRBJ1-5, with D perhaps TRBD1 (5 bases). CDR3 length equals 14 residues. Trimming took off 3 bases at V and 7 bases at J, with 13 bases between the two ends. Germline CDR1 is MNHEY and CDR2 is SMNVEV (reference sequence). The CDR3 nucleotides are TGTGCCAGCAGTTTTCAGTCAGGGTTACAGCCCCAGCATTTT. It is translated as CASSFQSGLQPQHF.

The chain has TRBV5-4 and TRBJ2-2, with a weak D call TRBD1 (6 bases). The germline gives CDR1 SGHNT, CDR2 YYREEE (reference sequence). The V gene lost 2 bases and the J gene lost 0 bases, with 11 bases spanning the gap. The CDR3 sequence is 16 residues long. The DNA for the CDR3 is TGTGCCAGCAGCTTACCGGGACAACCGAACACCGGGGAGCTGTTTTTT. This translates into CASSLPGQPNTGELFF.

The chain has TRBV4-1 and TRBJ1-5, with TRBD1 matching 8 bases. Per germline, CDR1 MGHRA and CDR2 YSYEKL. Trimming at V came to 0 bases and at J to 3 bases, leaving 7 bases not matched to a gene. CDR3 length: 17 residues. The CDR3 protein is CASSQERTGSYNQPQHF. As DNA, the CDR3 is TGCGCCAGCAGCCAAGAAAGGACAGGGAGTTACAATCAGCCCCAGCATTTT.

The rearrangement links TRBV7-2 to TRBJ1-3; D is unresolved. The CDR3 extends over 16 amino acids. Trimming left V 3 bases short and J 0 bases short, with 12 bases between. Germline V gene sequence: CDR1 SGHTA, CDR2 FQGNSA. DNA of the CDR3: TGTGCCAGCAGCTTTTTCGGTCTGATCTCTGGAAACACCATATATTTT. Its protein product is CASSFFGLISGNTIYF.

This clone has only a few counts. V usage is TRBV7-3 and J usage is TRBJ1-2, with D uncertain. This CDR3 is 13 amino acids long. Trimming cost V 3 bases and J 3 bases, with 8 bases left between them. CDR1 and CDR2 (germline): SGHTA, FQGTGA. Here the CDR3 reads CASSFGQYYGYTF. The CDR3 nucleotides read TGTGCCAGCAGCTTTGGCCAGTACTATGGCTACACCTTC.

This clone was seen a handful of times. The J gene is TRBJ1-1, the V gene TRBV28, with 9 positions matching TRBD1. V shed 5 bases and J 5 bases; nucleotides not matched to a gene: 12. This CDR3 spans 16 amino acids. Germline lookup yields CDR1 MDHEN and CDR2 SYDVKM. The CDR3 spells CASSQHPGQGSTEAFF. The CDR3 bases are TGTGCCAGCAGTCAACATCCGGGACAGGGATCGACTGAAGCTTTCTTT.

The chain recombines TRBV5-1 with TRBJ2-7; 9 bases agree with TRBD2. From germline, CDR1 is SGHRS and CDR2 YFSETQ. V shed 0 bases and J 0 bases; nucleotides not matched to a gene: 4. There are 16 residues in the CDR3. DNA of the CDR3: TGCGCCAGCAGCTTGGCGCCTAGCGGGATCTCCTACGAGCAGTACTTC. As protein: CASSLAPSGISYEQYF.

This clone turned up a few times. The gene calls are TRBV7-9 and TRBJ2-4; the match to TRBD2 covers 7 bases. This CDR3 is built from 17 residues. V lost 0 bases and J lost 1; bases outside the gene matches: 6. CDR1 is SEHNR and CDR2 is FQNEAQ in the germline V gene (reference sequence). This CDR3 reads CASSLAGGSEAKNIQYF. CDR3 coding DNA: TGTGCCAGCAGCTTAGCGGGAGGGTCGGAGGCCAAAAACATTCAGTACTTC.

This clone appeared once. The rearrangement links TRBV28 to TRBJ1-1, with a weak D call TRBD1 (6 bases). The germline CDR1 and CDR2 sequences are MDHEN and SYDVKM. This CDR3 is 12 amino acids long. Deletions cut 7 bases from V and 4 bases from J, with 10 bases between. CDR3 protein: CASTEGGTEAFF. Written as DNA, the CDR3 is TGTGCCAGCACAGAAGGGGGCACTGAAGCTTTCTTT.